These 27 T cell receptor beta chains were sequenced from one sample in a study of beta chain features in type 1 diabetes. Expressed TCRB transcripts were sequenced because the isolated RNA had all been reverse transcribed beforehand. Repertoires were generated with immunoSEQ multiplex PCR, while TCRdb's copy carries only in-frame clones and drops some. Of fewer than 500,000 clones listed, 11% to 15% are singletons. The sequencing input was naive CD4+ T cells from blood. The receptors were sampled from a man aged 25-40 years in good health.

The chain links TRBV30 to TRBJ1-1, with 8 nucleotides matching TRBD1. Germline-derived CDR1 and CDR2 are GTSNPN and SVGIG (reference sequence). The ends lost 2 bases at V and 1 base at J; junction bases unmatched: 6. CDR3 size: 15 residues. For the CDR3, the DNA is TGTGCCTGGAGTCTGGTTCAGGGGGCGAACACTGAAGCTTTCTTT. This translates into CAWSLVQGANTEAFF.

This clone showed up just a few times. Other DNA sequences of this sample code for an identical CDR3. The chain has TRBV20-1 and TRBJ2-7, with D perhaps matching TRBD1 or TRBD2 (5 bases each). The CDR3 is made up of 11 amino acids. Germline V gene data show CDR1 as DFQATT and CDR2 as SNEGSKA (reference sequence). Trimming shortened V by 3 bases and J by 3 bases, and 6 bases separated the two germline ends. The CDR3 DNA sequence: TGCAGTGCTAGGGGGGACTACGAGCAGTACTTC. Translation: CSARGDYEQYF.

The V and J genes are TRBV6-7 and TRBJ2-1; a possible D gene is TRBD2 (6 bases). TRBV6-7 is designated an ORF whose function remains uncertain. This CDR3 spans 15 amino acids. V lost 6 bases, J lost 4 bases, and 16 bases lay in between. The CDR3 DNA reads as TGTGCCAGCAGCATGAAGGGCCGGGGGTACAATGAGCAGTTCTTC. This codes for CASSMKGRGYNEQFF.

The gene calls are TRBV25-1 and TRBJ2-3; maybe TRBD2 (6 bases). The CDR3 is 14 amino acids. V lost 2 bases, J lost 2 bases, and 8 bases lay in between. The germline V gene encodes CDR1 MGHDK and CDR2 SYGVNS. Here the CDR3 reads CASSEAGFTDTQYF. CDR3 DNA sequence: TGTGCCAGCAGTGAAGCGGGGTTCACAGATACGCAGTATTTT.

The rearrangement joins TRBV4-1 to TRBJ2-7; the match to TRBD1 covers 9 bases. The CDR3 loop spans 14 amino acids. Germline assignment: CDR1 MGHRA and CDR2 YSYEKL. The J segment lost 7 bases and the V segment lost 5 bases, leaving 9 bases of the junction unmatched. This CDR3 reads CASSSRDRAGEQYF. The CDR3 DNA reads TGCGCCAGCAGCTCCCGGGACAGGGCGGGGGAGCAGTACTTC.

The chain combines TRBV29-1 with TRBJ1-1; D possibly corresponds to TRBD1 (5 bases). The CDR3 is 12 residues long. Trimming cost V 7 bases and J 0 bases, with 9 bases left between them. Germline assignment: CDR1 SQVTM and CDR2 ANQGSEA. CDR3 sequence reads: CSAGFMNTEAFF. The DNA for the CDR3 is TGCAGCGCAGGGTTCATGAACACTGAAGCTTTCTTT.

V gene TRBV11-3 combines with J gene TRBJ2-5, with 13 bases that match TRBD2. The CDR3 totals 16 residues. Germline CDR1 SGHNT, CDR2 YENEEA. The junction had 7 bases not matched to a gene; V was cut back by 5 bases and J by 4 bases. CDR3 protein: CASSPRLAGGVETQYF. CDR3 sequence (DNA): TGTGCCAGCAGCCCCAGACTAGCGGGAGGCGTAGAGACCCAGTACTTC. The whole variable domain, remainder taken from reference TRBV11-3 and TRBJ2-5, is EAGVVQSPRYKIIEKKQPVAFWCNPISGHNTLYWYLQNLGQGPELLIRYENEEAVDDSQLPKDRFSAERLKGVDSTLKIQPAELGDSAVYLCASSPRLAGGVETQYFGPGTRLLVL.

This clone appeared a few times. The rearrangement joins TRBV4-3 to TRBJ2-1; TRBD2 agrees at 7 bases. Germline CDR1 is LGHNA and CDR2 is YSLEER. The CDR3 runs 15 residues. The ends lost 2 bases at V and 10 bases at J; junction bases unmatched: 11. The CDR3 DNA reads TGCGCCAGCAGCCAATTCCTAGCGGAAGTACCGGAGCAGTTCTTC. This gives the protein CASSQFLAEVPEQFF.

This chain connects TRBV30 to TRBJ1-2; D may be TRBD1 (5 bases). This CDR3 contains 14 residues. V lost 6 bases, J lost 7 bases, and 21 bases lay in between. CDR1 is GTSNPN, CDR2 SVGIG, per germline (reference sequence). The CDR3 DNA reads as TGTGCCTGCTCCGAGGCAACAGGTATCTTTGGCTACACCTTC. It codes for CACSEATGIFGYTF. Combining the CDR3 with reference TRBV30 and TRBJ1-2 gives the whole variable domain SQTIHQWPATLVQPVGSPLSLECTVEGTSNPNLYWYRQAAGRGLQLLFYSVGIGQISSEVPQNLSASRPQDRQFILSSKKLLLSDSGFYLCACSEATGIFGYTFGSGTRLTVV.

V and J are TRBV14 and TRBJ2-7; D perhaps matches TRBD1 (5 bases). The CDR3 sequence is 14 residues long. Germline CDR1 and CDR2: SGHDN and FVKESK. V lost 0 bases and J lost 2, with 8 bases in between. Here the CDR3 DNA reads TGTGCCAGCAGCCAAGACAGGACACCCTACGAGCAGTACTTC. Translation gives CASSQDRTPYEQYF.

The chain carries TRBV5-4 and TRBJ2-1, with D hard to call. Germline CDR1 reads SGHNT; CDR2 reads YYREEE (reference sequence). The CDR3 has 16 amino acids. V was cut by 3 bases and J by 5 bases, with 18 bases left in between. CDR3 sequence: CASSSDAGVFNNEQFF. The CDR3 nucleotides read TGTGCCAGCAGCTCGGACGCAGGTGTCTTTAACAATGAGCAGTTCTTC.

The chain recombines TRBV18 with TRBJ2-5; D is unclear. This CDR3 has 12 amino acids. The germline CDR1 and CDR2 sequences are KGHSH and LQKENI. Trimming took 2 bases from V and 4 from J, leaving 5 bases between them. CDR3 loop: CASSPSTETQYF. Written as DNA, the CDR3 is TGTGCCAGCTCACCATCGACAGAGACCCAGTACTTC. Full variable domain (outside the CDR3, taken from reference TRBV18 and TRBJ2-5): NAGVMQNPRHLVRRRGQEARLRCSPMKGHSHVYWYRQLPEEGLKFMVYLQKENIIDESGMPKERFSAEFPKEGPSILRIQQVVRGDSAAYFCASSPSTETQYFGPGTRLLVL.

The DNA of the CDR3 is TGTGCCAGCAGCTTCCGGGGGAACTATGGCTACACCTTC. Encoded protein: CASSFRGNYGYTF. The chain carries TRBV5-4 and TRBJ1-2, with TRBD1 as a possible D gene (5 bases). This CDR3 has 13 amino acids. Germline CDR1 is SGHNT and CDR2 is YYREEE (reference sequence). V lost 2 bases and J 2 bases, leaving 7 bases between the germline ends.

Only a few counts were recorded for this clone. J is TRBJ2-4 and V is TRBV6-5, with D uncertain. V shed 7 bases and J shed 0 bases, with 7 bases lying between them. The CDR3 runs 13 residues. Germline V gene sequence: CDR1 MNHEY, CDR2 SVGAGI. CDR3 sequence (DNA): TGTGCCAGCACTTCCATAGCCAAAAACATTCAGTACTTC. Amino acid sequence: CASTSIAKNIQYF.

This clone turned up a few times. The chain has TRBV11-3 and TRBJ2-2; D gene unclear. Germline lookup yields CDR1 SGHNT and CDR2 YENEEA. The ends were cut back, 1 base at V and 0 bases at J, with 9 bases in the middle. CDR3 length equals 16 residues. The CDR3 DNA sequence: TGTGCCAGCAGCTTAGCCTTAACTGCGAACACCGGGGAGCTGTTTTTT. Protein sequence: CASSLALTANTGELFF.

V usage is TRBV19 and J usage is TRBJ1-6; no reliable D call. The CDR3 sequence is 13 residues long. The V end was cut by 5 bases, the J end by 9 bases, with 11 bases between. Germline V gene lookup returns CDR1 LNHDA and CDR2 SQIVND (reference sequence). This CDR3 reads CASSPSSPSPLHF. Here the CDR3 DNA reads TGTGCCAGTAGTCCGTCGTCTCCTTCACCCCTCCACTTT.

This clone was found a few times. The chain links TRBV23-1 to TRBJ2-7; possibly TRBD1 or TRBD2 for D (6 bases each). TRBV23-1 is placed among ORFs of uncertain function. Trimming pared 11 bases from V and 6 bases from J, leaving 26 bases between. The CDR3 totals 15 residues. The chain's CDR3 is CAGGDTGQRRGEQYF. CDR3 DNA: TGCGCCGGAGGGGACACGGGACAAAGACGGGGCGAGCAGTACTTC.

V gene TRBV29-1 combines with J gene TRBJ2-7, with no clear D. V lost 7 bases and J 1 base, leaving 17 bases between the germline ends. The CDR3 runs 14 residues. Germline CDR1 is SQVTM and CDR2 is ANQGSEA. CDR3 in DNA: TGCAGCGATACTATGAATGGAGCGTCCTACGAGCAGTACGTC. It specifies CSDTMNGASYEQYV.

This clone came up a few times. The chain is built from TRBV7-3 and TRBJ2-1; D is unclear. The germline V gene has CDR1 SGHTA and CDR2 FQGTGA. V was clipped by 5 bases and J by 4 bases, with 15 bases between them. The CDR3 extends over 15 amino acids. CDR3 sequence reads: CASSQLAVAYNEQFF. For the CDR3, the DNA is TGTGCCAGCAGCCAGCTCGCGGTGGCTTACAATGAGCAGTTCTTC.

This chain uses TRBV19 with TRBJ2-4; tentatively, D is TRBD1 (7 bases). This CDR3 is built from 13 residues. The V end lost 0 bases, the J end lost 8 bases, and 8 bases lay between the germline ends. The germline CDR1 and CDR2 sequences are LNHDA and SQIVND (reference sequence). For the CDR3, the DNA is TGTGCCAGTAGTATAGACAGGGGGGACATTCAGTACTTC. Its protein product is CASSIDRGDIQYF.

This clone was counted a few times. The same CDR3 is also encoded by other DNA sequences in this sample. This sequence joins TRBV7-9 and TRBJ2-6, with D possibly TRBD1 on 6 matching bases. Germline V gene data show CDR1 as SEHNR and CDR2 as FQNEAQ (reference sequence). There are 15 residues in the CDR3. Deletions cut 1 base from V and 2 bases from J, with 6 bases between. CDR3 loop: CASSLDRAGANVLTF. The CDR3 region has the DNA TGTGCCAGCAGCTTAGACAGGGCTGGGGCCAACGTCCTGACTTTC.

The rearrangement uses TRBV5-4 and TRBJ2-3, with D perhaps TRBD2 (7 bases). The V end was cut by 3 bases, the J end by 4 bases, with 18 bases between. This CDR3 is 16 amino acids long. Germline V gene lookup returns CDR1 SGHNT and CDR2 YYREEE (reference sequence). Here the CDR3 reads CASSSLAGALADTQYF. The CDR3, as DNA: TGTGCCAGCAGCTCCCTGGCGGGGGCACTGGCAGATACGCAGTATTTT.

This chain joins TRBV21-1 and TRBJ2-3; TRBD2 was called by the table and not checked on the DNA. TRBV21-1 represents a pseudogene. The CDR3 contains 18 residues. CDR3 sequence reads: CASSKDGGAGTDADTQYF. CDR3 bases: TGTGCCAGCAGCAAAGACGGTGGAGCGGGGACGGACGCAGATACGCAGTATTTT.

This clone was recorded a few times. This chain joins TRBV7-8 and TRBJ2-1; a possible D gene is TRBD1 (6 bases). Germline CDR1 is SGHVS and CDR2 is FQNEAQ. V dropped 1 base and J dropped 9 bases, with 13 bases sitting between them. The CDR3 sequence is 14 residues long. The DNA for the CDR3 is TGTGCCAGCAGCTTAGGGGGGCCCCCAAGTGAGCAGTTCTTC. It codes for CASSLGGPPSEQFF.

This clone was found a few times. Other DNA sequences from this sample encode an identical CDR3 as well. The gene calls are TRBV18 and TRBJ1-1; perhaps TRBD1 as D (5 bases). CDR3 length: 13 residues. Germline values: CDR1 KGHSH, CDR2 LQKENI. V gave up 3 bases and J gave up 1 base, with 6 bases separating them. In nucleotides, the CDR3 is TGTGCCAGCTCACCTCAGGGGAACACTGAAGCTTTCTTT. Translating gives CASSPQGNTEAFF.

The V gene is TRBV9, the J gene TRBJ2-4; D may be TRBD1 (5 bases). This CDR3 contains 14 residues. The V and J ends lost 3 bases and 1 base respectively, with 8 bases between them. Germline CDR1 is SGDLS and CDR2 is YYNGEE. For the CDR3, the DNA is TGTGCCAGCAGCGCTCCAGGGGCCAAAAACATTCAGTACTTC. Protein: CASSAPGAKNIQYF.

This clone was counted only a few times. J is TRBJ2-5 and V is TRBV12-5; 14 positions match TRBD2. The CDR3 contains 15 residues. Looked up from germline, CDR1 is LGHNT and CDR2 is FRNRAP. Trimming removed 5 bases from V and 4 bases from J; junction bases left unmatched: 3. DNA for the CDR3: TGTGCTAGTGGTCTGGGACTAGCGGGAGTAGAGACCCAGTACTTC. Its translation: CASGLGLAGVETQYF. The variable domain in full, completed from reference TRBV12-5 and TRBJ2-5, reads DARVTQTPRHKVTEMGQEVTMRCQPILGHNTVFWYRQTMMQGLELLAYFRNRAPLDDSGMPKDRFSAEMPDATLATLKIQPSEPRDSAVYFCASGLGLAGVETQYFGPGTRLLVL.